What follows are 32 T cell receptor beta chains derived from one specimen sequenced in a study of cytomegalovirus exposure and HLA in healthy donors. The PCR was carried out with 60 Vbeta primers and 13 Jbeta primers. Here immunoSEQ multiplex PCR was the method, and the copy in TCRdb shows in-frame clones only, minus some. Its listing shows fewer than 100,000 clones. Sequencing was done on a sample of PBMCs. The source of these receptors is a man younger than 30 in good health and CMV-seropositive.

The chain combines TRBV19 with TRBJ1-2, with D maybe TRBD1 (5 bases). The CDR3 runs to 13 residues. CDR1 is LNHDA and CDR2 is SQIVND in the germline V gene (reference sequence). The V end was cut by 5 bases, the J end by 8 bases, with 15 bases between. The CDR3 reads CASSFRAIGGYTF. The CDR3 nucleotides are TGTGCCAGTAGTTTCAGGGCCATCGGGGGCTACACCTTC.

This chain connects TRBV7-2 to TRBJ2-5; maybe TRBD1 (6 bases). Germline-derived CDR1 and CDR2 are SGHTA and FQGNSA. The CDR3 is made up of 17 amino acids. Trimming pared 1 base from V and 1 base from J, leaving 16 bases between. CDR3 residues: CASSLVGGRLGQETQYF. The CDR3 DNA is TGTGCCAGCAGCTTAGTTGGGGGCCGCCTCGGCCAAGAGACCCAGTACTTC.

The chain uses TRBV11-2 and TRBJ2-7; D gene ambiguous. This CDR3 is built from 12 residues. The V gene's germline CDR1 is SGHAT and CDR2 FQNNGV. V dropped 0 bases and J dropped 9 bases, with 9 bases sitting between them. The CDR3 bases are TGTGCCAGCAGCTTAGATACCCGCGGGCAGTACTTC. Amino acids: CASSLDTRGQYF.

This rearrangement joins TRBV9 to TRBJ1-3, with D uncertain. Germline assignment: CDR1 SGDLS and CDR2 YYNGEE. There are 14 residues in the CDR3. Trimming removed 4 bases at V and 3 bases at J, with 11 bases between. CDR3 DNA sequence: TGTGCCAGCAGCCAGACGGGGAGTGGAAACACCATATATTTT. Translated: CASSQTGSGNTIYF.

The gene calls are TRBV7-8 and TRBJ1-1; no clear D gene. Germline-derived CDR1 and CDR2 are SGHVS and FQNEAQ. Trimming left V 0 bases short and J 1 base short, with 9 bases between. The CDR3 has 15 amino acids. This chain's CDR3 is CASSLALPRNTEAFF. The CDR3 nucleotides are TGTGCCAGCAGCTTAGCGCTTCCTAGGAACACTGAAGCTTTCTTT.

The chain carries TRBV6-5 and TRBJ1-6; possible D gene TRBD1, 5 bases. The CDR3 extends over 13 amino acids. Trimming removed 7 bases at V and 6 bases at J, with 10 bases between. CDR1 and CDR2 from the germline V gene are MNHEY and SVGAGI. CDR3 in DNA: TGTGCCAGCAAAACAGGAACTAATTCACCCCTCCACTTT. As protein: CASKTGTNSPLHF.

V and J are TRBV18 and TRBJ2-5; 8 bases are a match to TRBD2. The germline gives CDR1 KGHSH, CDR2 LQKENI. Trimming cost V 3 bases and J 5 bases; bases outside gene matches: 5. This CDR3 is 14 amino acids long. CDR3 DNA sequence: TGTGCCAGCTCACCTCCGACTAGCGCGGAGACCCAGTACTTC. Its protein is CASSPPTSAETQYF.

The chain recombines TRBV19 with TRBJ1-2; a possible D gene is TRBD1 (5 bases). CDR3 size: 14 residues. In germline, CDR1 is LNHDA, CDR2 SQIVND (reference sequence). V was cut by 4 bases and J by 7 bases, with 16 bases left in between. The CDR3 sequence: CASSTNAGITGYTF. Here the CDR3 DNA reads TGTGCCAGTAGTACGAACGCAGGGATTACTGGCTACACCTTC.

J is TRBJ1-1 and V is TRBV25-1; 7 positions match TRBD1. The V gene end was trimmed by 4 bases and the J gene end by 0 bases; junction bases not matched to a gene: 8. Germline V gives CDR1 MGHDK, CDR2 SYGVNS. The CDR3 has 16 residues. The CDR3 region has the DNA TGTGCCAGCAGTGGCCTCCCGGGACAGATGAACACTGAAGCTTTCTTT. Protein sequence: CASSGLPGQMNTEAFF.

This sequence joins TRBV20-1 and TRBJ2-1, with a weak D call TRBD1 (6 bases). Between the trimmed V and J ends, which lost 5 bases and 8 bases, there was a span of 10 bases. This CDR3 is built from 11 residues. Germline CDR1 DFQATT, CDR2 SNEGSKA (reference sequence). The CDR3: CSAAAGDEQFF. CDR3 in DNA: TGCAGTGCTGCAGCAGGGGATGAGCAGTTCTTC.

This CDR3 is CASSEVGGRWGDEQFF. The CDR3 nucleotides are TGTGCCAGCAGTGAAGTGGGAGGCCGGTGGGGGGATGAGCAGTTCTTC. This chain connects TRBV6-1 to TRBJ2-1; a possible D gene is TRBD2 (6 bases). With 1 base removed from V and 8 bases from J, the gap between germline ends came to 18 bases. From germline, CDR1 is MNHNS and CDR2 SASEGT. This CDR3 comprises 16 residues.

This chain uses TRBV19 with TRBJ2-1; D might be TRBD2 (5 bases). V was clipped by 3 bases and J by 2 bases, with 8 bases between them. From germline, CDR1 is LNHDA and CDR2 SQIVND (reference sequence). This CDR3 has 14 amino acids. The CDR3 DNA follows: TGTGCCAGTAGTATGAGGGATGCCTACAATGAGCAGTTCTTC. Amino acid sequence: CASSMRDAYNEQFF.

J is TRBJ2-1 and V is TRBV18; 10 nucleotides line up with TRBD2. The CDR3 extends over 14 amino acids. Losses at the gene ends were 5 bases for V and 9 bases for J; bases not matched to a gene: 7. Germline V CDR1 and CDR2: KGHSH, LQKENI. Here the CDR3 reads CASSEGTSVVEQFF. CDR3 DNA sequence: TGTGCCAGCTCAGAGGGGACTAGCGTGGTTGAGCAGTTCTTC. The complete variable domain, with remaining parts taken from reference TRBV18 and TRBJ2-1, reads NAGVMQNPRHLVRRRGQEARLRCSPMKGHSHVYWYRQLPEEGLKFMVYLQKENIIDESGMPKERFSAEFPKEGPSILRIQQVVRGDSAAYFCASSEGTSVVEQFFGPGTRLTVL.

The chain joins TRBV7-9 to TRBJ2-1; no clear D gene. Germline lookup yields CDR1 SEHNR and CDR2 FQNEAQ (reference sequence). This CDR3 spans 15 amino acids. The V end was cut by 2 bases, the J end by 7 bases, with 15 bases between. CDR3 DNA: TGTGCCAGCAGCTTAATCCATGCGGAAGGTAATGAGCAGTTCTTC. It translates to CASSLIHAEGNEQFF.

The rearrangement links TRBV4-1 to TRBJ2-1; the match to TRBD2 covers 12 bases. CDR1 is MGHRA, CDR2 YSYEKL, per germline. This CDR3 contains 18 residues. The V and J ends lost 0 bases and 7 bases, in that order; junction bases with no gene match: 10. CDR3 amino acids: CASSQEWGGLAGMNEQFF. The CDR3 nucleotides are TGCGCCAGCAGCCAAGAATGGGGCGGACTAGCGGGGATGAATGAGCAGTTCTTC.

The gene calls are TRBV13 and TRBJ2-4, with TRBD1 as a possible D gene (6 bases). The CDR3 contains 15 residues. The germline V gene has CDR1 PRHDT and CDR2 FYEKMQ (reference sequence). The V end was cut by 5 bases, the J end by 2 bases, with 13 bases between. The CDR3 here is CASSVRGGSKNIQYF. The CDR3 coding sequence is TGTGCCAGCAGCGTCAGGGGTGGATCCAAAAACATTCAGTACTTC. The whole variable domain, filled in from reference TRBV13 and TRBJ2-4, reads AAGVIQSPRHLIKEKRETATLKCYPIPRHDTVYWYQQGPGQDPQFLISFYEKMQSDKGSIPDRFSAQQFSDYHSELNMSSLELGDSALYFCASSVRGGSKNIQYFGAGTRLSVL.

The rearrangement joins TRBV5-1 to TRBJ2-2, with TRBD2 matching over 9 bases. V trimming: 2 bases; J trimming: 3 bases; junction bases outside the gene matches: 5. Germline CDR1 reads SGHRS; CDR2 reads YFSETQ. This CDR3 contains 16 residues. CDR3 bases: TGCGCCAGCAGCTTCACAGCGGGGGGATACACCGGGGAGCTGTTTTTT. As protein: CASSFTAGGYTGELFF.

The chain links TRBV10-3 to TRBJ2-7; possibly TRBD2 for D (6 bases). CDR1 is ENHRY and CDR2 is SYGVKD in the germline V gene. The CDR3 runs 14 residues. Trimming took off 2 bases at V and 2 bases at J, with 10 bases between the two ends. CDR3 protein: CAISEGTEPYEQYF. The CDR3 nucleotides read TGTGCCATCAGTGAGGGGACTGAACCCTACGAGCAGTACTTC.

This chain joins TRBV27 and TRBJ2-7, with D possibly being TRBD2 (5 bases). Germline V gene lookup returns CDR1 MNHEY and CDR2 SMNVEV (reference sequence). The germline V and J ends were trimmed by 2 bases and 3 bases, with 11 bases remaining between them. This CDR3 comprises 14 residues. The CDR3 loop reads CASSLAGLFYEQYF. The CDR3 DNA sequence: TGTGCCAGCAGTTTAGCGGGCCTATTCTACGAGCAGTACTTC.

V gene TRBV27 combines with J gene TRBJ1-1; D is possibly TRBD1 (5 bases). V was pared by 4 bases and J by 0 bases, with 12 bases between. CDR1 and CDR2 from the germline V gene are MNHEY and SMNVEV (reference sequence). The CDR3 is 15 amino acids. The CDR3 loop is CASSSWGVLNTEAFF. Written as DNA, the CDR3 is TGTGCCAGCAGTTCGTGGGGGGTTCTGAACACTGAAGCTTTCTTT.

V gene TRBV27 combines with J gene TRBJ1-5, with 7 nucleotides matching TRBD1. The CDR3 has 16 amino acids. The germline V gene encodes CDR1 MNHEY and CDR2 SMNVEV (reference sequence). Germline trimming cut 7 bases from V and 0 bases from J; bases unmatched to any gene: 9. The CDR3, as DNA: TGTGCCAGCAAATCTTTTGGGACAGCTAGCAATCAGCCCCAGCATTTT. Translating it yields CASKSFGTASNQPQHF.

The rearrangement joins TRBV7-8 to TRBJ1-5; D is possibly TRBD1 (5 bases). This CDR3 has 16 amino acids. V lost 4 bases, J lost 1 base, and 14 bases lay in between. CDR1 and CDR2 (germline): SGHVS, FQNEAQ. The CDR3 region is CASSYGHLESNQPQHF. CDR3 coding DNA: TGTGCCAGCAGCTACGGACACCTAGAGAGCAATCAGCCCCAGCATTTT.

V usage is TRBV5-1 and J usage is TRBJ1-2; 7 nucleotides agree with TRBD1. CDR1 is SGHRS and CDR2 is YFSETQ in the germline V gene. The CDR3 is made up of 18 amino acids. The ends lost 5 bases at V and 4 bases at J; junction bases unmatched: 20. The CDR3 is CASSLRPIVRDSFYGYTF. DNA of the CDR3: TGCGCCAGCAGTTTAAGACCCATCGTTCGGGACAGCTTCTATGGCTACACCTTC.

The rearrangement links TRBV4-2 to TRBJ1-2; 8 bases agree with TRBD1. The germline gives CDR1 LGHNA, CDR2 YNFKEQ. V shed 3 bases and J 7 bases; nucleotides not matched to a gene: 10. The CDR3 spans 15 residues. CDR3 amino acids: CASSHTETGASGYTF. In nucleotides, the CDR3 is TGTGCCAGCAGCCACACCGAGACAGGGGCGAGTGGCTACACCTTC.

The gene calls are TRBV5-1 and TRBJ1-1, with D unclear. The V gene lost 2 bases and the J gene lost 0 bases, with 5 bases spanning the gap. Germline V CDR1 and CDR2: SGHRS, YFSETQ. The CDR3 runs 13 residues. In DNA form, the CDR3 reads TGCGCCAGCAGCTTTATAGTGAACACTGAAGCTTTCTTT. It is translated as CASSFIVNTEAFF.

The chain couples TRBV9 to TRBJ1-2; perhaps TRBD1 as D (6 bases). Trimming removed 4 bases at V and 6 bases at J, with 25 bases between. This CDR3 region has 17 residues. Per the germline V gene, CDR1 is SGDLS and CDR2 is YYNGEE. The CDR3 region has the DNA TGTGCCAGCAGCCTTGTAGGTCCCCTACAGGGCCCGAATGGCTACACCTTC. It is translated as CASSLVGPLQGPNGYTF.

The rearrangement links TRBV11-2 to TRBJ2-7; 7 nucleotides match TRBD2. The CDR3 contains 16 residues. CDR1 and CDR2 (germline): SGHAT, FQNNGV. The V and J ends lost 0 bases and 2 bases, in that order; junction bases with no gene match: 7. Here the CDR3 reads CASSLDPSGIPYEQYF. Here the CDR3 DNA reads TGTGCCAGCAGCTTAGACCCCAGCGGGATACCCTACGAGCAGTACTTC.

The chain couples TRBV5-4 to TRBJ2-7, with 8 nucleotides matching TRBD1. Trimming took 0 bases from V and 11 from J; bases not matched to a gene: 10. Germline CDR1 reads SGHNT; CDR2 reads YYREEE (reference sequence). The CDR3 extends over 14 amino acids. This CDR3 is CASSLDGTGQVEYF. DNA of the CDR3: TGTGCCAGCAGCTTGGACGGGACAGGTCAGGTGGAGTACTTC.

This chain uses TRBV5-1 with TRBJ2-2, with 11 positions matching TRBD2. The CDR3 consists of 17 residues. V gave up 2 bases and J gave up 3 bases; unmatched junction bases: 6. Germline lookup yields CDR1 SGHRS and CDR2 YFSETQ. The CDR3: CASSFPLAGGYTGELFF. CDR3 DNA: TGCGCCAGCAGCTTTCCCCTAGCGGGAGGCTACACCGGGGAGCTGTTTTTT.

The CDR3 DNA follows: TGTGCCAGCAAACCGACAGGGTACGAGCAGTACTTC. Protein sequence: CASKPTGYEQYF. The chain uses TRBV28 and TRBJ2-7; 7 nucleotides align to TRBD1. This CDR3 is 12 amino acids long. Germline V gives CDR1 MDHEN, CDR2 SYDVKM. Germline trimming cut 7 bases from V and 4 bases from J; bases unmatched to any gene: 4.

V and J are TRBV5-1 and TRBJ1-4; D perhaps matches TRBD1 (6 bases). Germline V lookup: CDR1 SGHRS, CDR2 YFSETQ. The CDR3 covers 14 residues. Trimming shortened V by 4 bases and J by 4 bases, and 11 bases separated the two germline ends. The CDR3, as DNA: TGCGCCAGCAGCCTCGGACAGTTTAATGAAAAACTGTTTTTT. It specifies CASSLGQFNEKLFF.

Notes on this clone: At one end the junction does not follow the germline gene, possibly because of a read error. The chain recombines TRBV5-1 with TRBJ2-3; D possibly corresponds to TRBD1 (6 bases). The CDR3 spans 13 residues. Per the germline V gene, CDR1 is SGHRS and CDR2 is YFSETQ. The CDR3 DNA reads TGCGCCAGCAGCACCCTACAGGGAGATATGCAGTATTTT. Protein sequence: CASSTLQGDMQYF.